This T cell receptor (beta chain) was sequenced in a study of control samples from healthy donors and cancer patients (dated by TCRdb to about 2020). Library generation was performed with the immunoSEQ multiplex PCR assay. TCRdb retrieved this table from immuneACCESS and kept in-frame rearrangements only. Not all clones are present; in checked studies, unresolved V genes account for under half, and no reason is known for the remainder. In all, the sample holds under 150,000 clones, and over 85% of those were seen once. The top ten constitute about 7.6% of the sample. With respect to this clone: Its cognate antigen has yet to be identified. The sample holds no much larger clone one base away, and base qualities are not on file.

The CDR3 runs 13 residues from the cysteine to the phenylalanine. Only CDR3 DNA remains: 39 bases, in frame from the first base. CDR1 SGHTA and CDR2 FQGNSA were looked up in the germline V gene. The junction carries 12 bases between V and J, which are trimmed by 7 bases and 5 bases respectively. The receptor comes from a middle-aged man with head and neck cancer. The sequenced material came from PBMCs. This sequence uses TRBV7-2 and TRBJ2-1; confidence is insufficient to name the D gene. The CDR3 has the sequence CASTLYLNNEQFF. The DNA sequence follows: TGTGCCAGCACCCTCTACCTGAACAATGAGCAGTTCTTC.